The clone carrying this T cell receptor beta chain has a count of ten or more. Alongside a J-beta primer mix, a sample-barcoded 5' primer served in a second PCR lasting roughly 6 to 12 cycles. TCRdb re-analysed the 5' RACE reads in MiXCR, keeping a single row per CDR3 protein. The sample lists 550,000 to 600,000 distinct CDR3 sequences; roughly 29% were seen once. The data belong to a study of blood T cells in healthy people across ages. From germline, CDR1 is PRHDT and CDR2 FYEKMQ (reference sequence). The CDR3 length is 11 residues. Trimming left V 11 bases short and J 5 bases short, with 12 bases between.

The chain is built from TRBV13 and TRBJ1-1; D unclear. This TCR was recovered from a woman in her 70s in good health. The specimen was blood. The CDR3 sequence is CAVMGRTEAFF. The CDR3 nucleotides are TGTGCCGTCATGGGGAGGACTGAAGCTTTCTTT.